A single sample gave rise to the 8 T cell receptor beta chains below, sequenced in a study of response to subunit inactivated influenza vaccine. Using its own MiXCR run on the RT-PCR reads, TCRdb lists one record per CDR3 protein. In the table there are 590,000 or so distinct CDR3 sequences, approximately 14% of which are singletons. The sample consisted of PBMCs from blood, taken 14 days before vaccination. These receptors originate from a man in his fifties or sixties who received an inactivated influenza vaccine.

This clonotype has only a few counts. V and J are TRBV5-5 and TRBJ1-2; no clear D gene. The V gene lost 4 bases and the J gene lost 8 bases, with 15 bases spanning the gap. Germline lookup yields CDR1 SGHKS and CDR2 YYEKEE (reference sequence). CDR3 size: 13 residues. The CDR3 loop reads CASSKDGSLGYTF. The DNA for the CDR3 is TGTGCCAGCAGCAAGGACGGCTCCCTCGGCTACACCTTC. The full variable domain, its missing parts supplied by reference TRBV5-5 and TRBJ1-2, is DAGVTQSPTHLIKTRGQQVTLRCSPISGHKSVSWYQQVLGQGPQFIFQYYEKEERGRGNFPDRFSARQFPNYSSELNVNALLLGDSALYLCASSKDGSLGYTFGSGTRLTVV.

This clonotype was picked up a small number of times. V and J are TRBV12-3 or TRBV12-4 and TRBJ1-1, with 8 bases aligning to TRBD1. The CDR3 has 14 amino acids. Trimming at V came to 7 bases and at J to 4 bases, leaving 8 bases not matched to a gene. CDR3 amino acids: CASTFRGPGTEAFF. DNA of the CDR3: TGTGCCAGCACCTTCAGGGGGCCGGGCACTGAAGCTTTCTTT.

In regard to this clonotype: This may come from a read error, since a much larger clone is one base off. This chain uses TRBV20-1 with TRBJ2-5; TRBD2 matches 7 bases. In germline, CDR1 is DFQATT, CDR2 SNEGSKA (reference sequence). CDR3 length equals 15 residues. V trimming: 5 bases; J trimming: 4 bases; junction bases outside the gene matches: 13. The DNA of the CDR3 is TGCAGTGCTTCCCTAGCGGAGACGTACCGAGAGACCCAGTACTTC. This sequence encodes CSASLAETYRETQYF.

This clonotype was observed a few times. The rearrangement uses TRBV30 and TRBJ2-7; D possibly uses TRBD1 or TRBD2 (5 bases each). Germline V gene data show CDR1 as GTSNPN and CDR2 as SVGIG (reference sequence). This CDR3 is 14 amino acids long. Trimming took off 4 bases at V and 3 bases at J, with 16 bases between the two ends. This chain's CDR3 is CAWNPGPVGYEQYF. CDR3 nucleotides: TGTGCCTGGAATCCGGGACCCGTGGGCTACGAGCAGTACTTC.

This clonotype was seen ten or more times. The junction departs from germline at one end; a sequencing error may be responsible. The chain has TRBV6-2 or TRBV6-3 and TRBJ2-7; 9 bases are a match to TRBD1. Germline V gene data show CDR1 as MNHEY and CDR2 as SVGEGT. This CDR3 has 13 amino acids. Here the CDR3 DNA reads TGCGCCAGCAGCTTGGACAGGGGCTACGAGCAGTACTTC. This translates into CASSLDRGYEQYF.

About this clonotype itself: The junction and the germline gene differ at one end; a read error may be behind it. This chain connects TRBV28 to TRBJ2-1; 7 bases line up with TRBD2. Germline V CDR1 and CDR2: MDHEN, SYDVKM. CDR3 length equals 15 residues. The CDR3 here is CASSLSGTSSNEQFF. The CDR3 DNA reads as TGTGCCAGCAGTTTAAGCGGGACCTCCTCCAATGAGCAGTTCTTC. Full variable domain (missing parts from reference TRBV28 and TRBJ2-1): DVKVTQSSRYLVKRTGEKVFLECVQDMDHENMFWYRQDPGLGLRLIYFSYDVKMKEKGDIPEGYSVSREKKERFSLILESASTNQTSMYLCASSLSGTSSNEQFFGPGTRLTVL.

The table lists this clonotype with a few counts. The chain combines TRBV4-3 with TRBJ1-1; possible D gene TRBD1, 5 bases. Per germline, CDR1 LGHNA and CDR2 YSLEER. The CDR3 runs 15 residues. Trimming removed 6 bases from V and 5 bases from J, with 19 bases in between. This chain's CDR3 is CASRDGRDLRTEAFF. As DNA, the CDR3 is TGCGCCAGCAGAGATGGGAGGGACTTGAGAACTGAAGCTTTCTTT.

This clonotype appeared a few times. The V call is TRBV19, the J call TRBJ2-5; the D gene is possibly TRBD1 (6 bases). V lost 6 bases to trimming and J lost 1 base, with 9 bases between them. This CDR3 has 13 residues. CDR1 and CDR2 (germline): LNHDA, SQIVND (reference sequence). The CDR3 nucleotides are TGTGCCAGTAGAGGACAGCTCCAAGAGACCCAGTACTTC. This translates into CASRGQLQETQYF.